This record looks at one T cell receptor beta chain sequence and its context. Its binding antigen is unknown. Base qualities were left out, and no much larger clone turns up one base away. TCRbeta CDR3 regions were amplified from genomic DNA by means of the immunoSEQ Assay, a bias-controlled multiplex PCR. Processing in the source paper ran as follows. Within the assay, amplification of reference gene primers was used to estimate how many nucleated cells each sample contained. Sequence reads were collapsed and filtered to measure the absolute abundance of every unique TCRbeta CDR3 rearrangement. Productive Simpson clonality was computed per sample as the square root of Simpson's diversity index over productive rearrangements. TCRdb mirrors the immuneACCESS table, restricted to in-frame sequences. Some clones are absent from its copies; in checked studies, under half trace to an unresolved V gene, and the reason for the others is unknown. V and J calls and clone size are those listed in that table; D and trimming were worked out from the DNA. In all, the sample holds approximately 160,000 clones, and approximately 86% of those were seen once. Together, the top ten hold approximately 0.62% of the sample.

This record belongs to a study of blood T cell repertoires in COVID-19 (TCRdb year 2020). Broadly, across the study: The collaborator samples originated in the United States, Italy and Spain and spanned the acute and convalescent phases of COVID-19. Subjects who had been exposed to COVID-19, were actively infected with it, or had recovered from it provided the deeply sampled blood TCRbeta repertoires that made up the dataset. The material from the prospective study consisted of cDNA or gDNA derived from T cells, B-cell-depleted T cells, or PBMCs. Samples came from the ongoing ImmuneRACE study (first 160 participants) plus 1,254 subjects from 6 global collaborators. Where available, HLA class I and class II types were taken from metadata supplied by the sample provider and were not determined by assay-based typing. A de-identified subject ID, COVID-19 status, age in years and sex were almost always included in the sample metadata. A freely available public database, intended as a resource for researchers studying the immune response to SARS-CoV-2, is where the repertoires were released. What the research found in general, with its limitations: Clinical and demographic metadata were provided uncurated, with the amount varying by source and participant.

In Seattle, one collaborating source enrolled patients while the infection was active and tracked those patients longitudinally over the course of disease. Collaborating institutions collected whole blood in K2EDTA tubes following their own protocols. For TCRbeta analysis, collaborator samples were shipped as frozen whole blood, as isolated PBMCs, or as DNA extracted from either sample type. The CDR1 and CDR2 encoded by the germline V gene (reference sequence) are MNHNY and SVGAGI. The CDR3 numbers 13 residues from cysteine through phenylalanine. Of all the DNA, just the CDR3 is kept, 39 bases in frame from base 1. V is clipped by 2 bases and J by 8 bases, and the sequence between their germline boundaries is 12 bases long.

Sequenced input: peripheral blood. This sequence originates from a man aged 55 to 70 with COVID-19, enrolled during active disease. The chain links TRBV6-6 with TRBJ1-1; the D region possibly corresponds to TRBD1 (5 bases align). CDR3 loop: CASSYGGGREAFF. Here is the DNA: TGTGCCAGCAGTTACGGGGGGGGGAGAGAAGCTTTCTTT.